This TCR beta chain was observed in a study of blood T cell repertoires in COVID-19. Overall study context: COVID-19 samples collected from the United States, Italy and Spain covered acute and convalescent phases. PBMCs, B-cell-depleted T cells, or T cells provided the cDNA or gDNA that made up the material.

The authors' processing: How many nucleated cells were present was estimated from reference gene primer amplification. The protocol was immunoSEQ multiplex PCR, while the TCRdb copy is restricted to in-frame clones and leaves out a portion. D and trimming come from the DNA, and the V and J calls and clone size come from that table. The table records tens of thousands of clones, roughly 90% of them present only once. The CDR3 runs to 14 residues. CDR1 is SGHRS, CDR2 YFSETQ, per germline. V dropped 4 bases and J dropped 7; count of bases not matched to a gene: 9. The rearrangement joins TRBV5-1 to TRBJ2-7; 9 bases agree with TRBD1. Sequencing input: peripheral blood. The sequence derives from a woman between 70 and 85 years old with acute or convalescent COVID-19. Written as DNA, the CDR3 is TGCGCCAGCAGCGCCTTACAGGGGGCAGGGGAGCAGTACTTC. This codes for CASSALQGAGEQYF.